This record covers a single TCR beta chain. Antigen: not known. A much larger clone is a single base away; this may be a read error. The CDR3 extends over 18 amino acids. Germline V gives CDR1 MNHEY, CDR2 SVGEGT. These data belong to a study of T cells in Graves' hyperthyroidism and ophthalmopathy. Amplified TCR beta CDR3 regions derived from RNA transcripts. The HTBI set primed first-round TCR CDR3 RT-PCR. One entry per CDR3 protein results from TCRdb running MiXCR on the multiplex PCR reads. The data hold 700,000 or so distinct CDR3 sequences, with roughly 15% observed a single time. Study conclusions and caveats: From stable hyperthyroidism, ophthalmopathy was separated by a 13 V-J model.

The TCR comes from a young man with Graves' hyperthyroidism. The sequenced material came from blood. The J gene is TRBJ1-1, the V gene TRBV6-2 or TRBV6-3; 8 bases map to TRBD1. In nucleotides, the CDR3 is TGTGCCTGCAGTGACTCTGTGACAGGGGTACGAAATGACACTGAAGCTTTCTTT. It yields the protein CACSDSVTGVRNDTEAFF.